Presented here are 12 T cell receptor beta chains from one specimen sequenced in a study of T cell responses to AZD1222 COVID-19 vaccine. Assay: immunoSEQ multiplex PCR; the TCRdb copy retains only in-frame clones and omits some. The sample has more than 250,000 clones, 93% seen once. The specimen comprised peripheral blood, sampled on day 0 of AZD1222 vaccination. Receptor source: an adult in good health.

The V gene is TRBV27, the J gene TRBJ2-7, with D possibly matching TRBD1 (5 bases). Trimming pared 6 bases from V and 0 bases from J, leaving 9 bases between. This CDR3 has 13 amino acids. CDR1 MNHEY and CDR2 SMNVEV come from the germline V gene (reference sequence). The DNA of the CDR3 is TGTGCCAGCAGAGGGGCCAGCTCCTACGAGCAGTACTTC. It translates to CASRGASSYEQYF.

The chain combines TRBV5-1 with TRBJ2-3; D is possibly TRBD1 (5 bases). Trimming stripped 4 bases from V and 1 base from J, with 13 bases between. Germline-derived CDR1 and CDR2 are SGHRS and YFSETQ. CDR3 length: 15 amino acids. Here the CDR3 DNA reads TGCGCCAGCAGCCTAGGGGATGGCGGCACAGATACGCAGTATTTT. This sequence encodes CASSLGDGGTDTQYF.

In nucleotides, the CDR3 is TGTGCCAGCAGCTTAGGGGACAGGGGCGGAGATGAGCAGTTCTTC. It translates to CASSLGDRGGDEQFF. The chain is built from TRBV7-2 and TRBJ2-1; 10 nucleotides line up with TRBD1. Germline V gene data show CDR1 as SGHTA and CDR2 as FQGNSA. This CDR3 contains 15 residues. V was clipped by 1 base and J by 8 bases; unmatched bases: 5.

The chain combines TRBV7-6 with TRBJ2-2; the match to TRBD1 covers 8 bases. Germline-derived CDR1 and CDR2 are SGHVS and FNYEAQ. The CDR3 runs to 15 residues. V lost 1 base and J lost 4; bases outside the gene matches: 2. The CDR3 DNA is TGTGCCAGCAGCTTAGGGCAGGGGGCCACCGGGGAGCTGTTTTTT. This translates into CASSLGQGATGELFF. Filled out from reference TRBV7-6 and TRBJ2-2, the complete variable domain reads GAGVSQSPRYKVTKRGQDVALRCDPISGHVSLYWYRQALGQGPEFLTYFNYEAQQDKSGLPNDRFSAERPEGSISTLTIQRTEQRDSAMYRCASSLGQGATGELFFGEGSRLTVL.

The chain recombines TRBV3-1 (or the pseudogene TRBV3-2) with TRBJ2-7; D not resolved. This CDR3 region has 12 residues. Germline V gene data show CDR1 as LGHDT and CDR2 as YNNKEL (reference sequence). Trimming stripped 2 bases from V and 5 bases from J, with 7 bases between. CDR3 DNA: TGTGCCAGCAGCCAACCCCCAAACGAGCAGTACTTC. It specifies CASSQPPNEQYF.

The chain carries TRBV6-5 and TRBJ1-4; a possible D gene is TRBD1 (5 bases). The germline CDR1 and CDR2 sequences are MNHEY and SVGAGI. CDR3 length: 12 amino acids. The germline V and J ends were trimmed by 7 bases and 14 bases, with 17 bases remaining between them. The DNA for the CDR3 is TGTGCCAGCACACCCGGGACCCCGATCCTGTTTTTT. Protein product: CASTPGTPILFF.

V and J are TRBV12-3 or TRBV12-4 and TRBJ1-2, with unresolved D. This CDR3 comprises 12 residues. V was clipped by 5 bases and J by 5 bases, with 9 bases between them. Here the CDR3 reads CASSLGSYGYTF. DNA for the CDR3: TGTGCCAGCAGTCTAGGGAGTTATGGCTACACCTTC.

This clone showed up just once. Compared with germline, one end of the junction differs, possibly owing to a read error. This chain links TRBV10-3 with TRBJ1-2; the D is unclear. Looked up from germline, CDR1 is ENHRY and CDR2 is SYGVKD. This CDR3 has 16 amino acids. CDR3 DNA sequence: TGTGCCATCAGCGAGTCGGCGGCCTCTTCAAACTATGGCTACACCTTC. It specifies CAISESAASSNYGYTF.

The gene calls are TRBV27 and TRBJ2-7; possibly TRBD1 for D (6 bases). Germline CDR1 reads MNHEY; CDR2 reads SMNVEV (reference sequence). Trimming left V 0 bases short and J 7 bases short, with 10 bases between. This CDR3 is built from 13 residues. The CDR3: CASSLSQGWEQYF. The CDR3 DNA reads as TGTGCCAGCAGTTTATCGCAGGGGTGGGAGCAGTACTTC.

The rearrangement joins TRBV6-1 to TRBJ1-4; D is undetermined. V was trimmed by 2 bases and J by 3 bases, leaving 13 bases between them. This CDR3 is built from 16 residues. Germline V gene sequence: CDR1 MNHNS, CDR2 SASEGT. Written as DNA, the CDR3 is TGTGCCAGCAGTGAATTTGAGACTAGGGCTAATGAAAAACTGTTTTTT. It codes for CASSEFETRANEKLFF.

The chain recombines TRBV2 with TRBJ1-6; no clear D gene. Germline CDR1 and CDR2: SNHLY and FYNNEI. Between the trimmed V and J ends, which lost 8 bases and 7 bases, there was a span of 6 bases. The CDR3 has 11 residues. This chain's CDR3 is CASATNSPLHF. CDR3 in DNA: TGTGCCAGCGCCACGAATTCACCCCTCCACTTT.

V usage is TRBV28 and J usage is TRBJ2-2, with D perhaps TRBD2 (6 bases). The CDR3 runs to 15 residues. Germline V gene sequence: CDR1 MDHEN, CDR2 SYDVKM. V lost 1 base, J lost 1 base, and 7 bases lay in between. The CDR3 DNA reads TGTGCCAGCAGTTTATTCGGGAGGAACACCGGGGAGCTGTTTTTT. Translating gives CASSLFGRNTGELFF.